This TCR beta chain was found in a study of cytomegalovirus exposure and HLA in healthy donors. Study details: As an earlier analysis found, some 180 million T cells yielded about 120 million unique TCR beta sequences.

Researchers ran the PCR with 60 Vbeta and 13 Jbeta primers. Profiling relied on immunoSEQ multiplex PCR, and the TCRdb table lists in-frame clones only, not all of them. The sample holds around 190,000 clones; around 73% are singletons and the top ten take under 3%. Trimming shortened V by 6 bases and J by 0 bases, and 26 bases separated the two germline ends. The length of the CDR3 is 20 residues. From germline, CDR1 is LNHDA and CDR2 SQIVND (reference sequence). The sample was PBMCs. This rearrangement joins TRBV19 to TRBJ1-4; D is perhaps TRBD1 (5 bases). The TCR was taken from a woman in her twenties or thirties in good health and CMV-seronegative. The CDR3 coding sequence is TGTGCCAGTAGGAGAACCTACAGGCGATACCAGCCTGCAACTAATGAAAAACTGTTTTTT. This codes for CASRRTYRRYQPATNEKLFF. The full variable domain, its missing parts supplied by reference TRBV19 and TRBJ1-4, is DGGITQSPKYLFRKEGQNVTLSCEQNLNHDAMYWYRQDPGQGLRLIYYSQIVNDFQKGDIAEGYSVSREKKESFPLTVTSAQKNPTAFYLCASRRTYRRYQPATNEKLFFGSGTQLSVL.